This T cell receptor (beta chain) derives from a study of Graves' ophthalmopathy and Graves' hyperthyroidism. Ten or more counts support this clonotype. Antigen specificity is unknown. The study enrolled ophthalmopathy donors with moderate-to-severe activity, CAS ≥3, NOSPECS ≥4 and duration under 3 months. Certain patients, namely those with other autoimmune diseases, uncontrolled infections, pregnancy or lactation, were excluded. PBMCs originated in about 10 ml of fresh peripheral blood. The CDR3 length is 11 residues. The germline gives CDR1 LGHDT, CDR2 YNNKEL (reference sequence). V lost 0 bases to trimming and J lost 4 bases, with 0 bases between them. RNA transcripts served as template for amplifying TCR beta CDR3 sequences. An opening RT-PCR round employed HTBI primers and preceded a second-round multiplex PCR. TCRdb called the multiplex PCR reads again in MiXCR, with one record for every CDR3 protein. The profile covers hundreds of thousands of distinct CDR3 sequences, with about 46% appearing a single time and roughly 45% taken by the ten largest.

Whole-study results and caveats: Most thyroid-expanded clonotypes exceeding 0.001 frequency were also found in blood.

Sequenced: peripheral blood. The chain combines TRBV3-1 with TRBJ2-5; D is unclear. The sequence came from an adult man with Graves' ophthalmopathy. The CDR3 protein is CASSQEETQYF. The CDR3 nucleotides read TGTGCCAGCAGCCAAGAAGAGACCCAGTACTTC.